The present entry profiles one TCR beta chain with its context. One end of the junction is discordant with germline, which a read error may explain. The data originate from a study of cytomegalovirus exposure and HLA in healthy donors. The CDR3 contains 13 residues. The germline gives CDR1 MNHEY, CDR2 SVGAGI. 60 Vbeta and 13 Jbeta primers were used in PCR. Generated by immunoSEQ multiplex PCR, the TCRdb table keeps only in-frame clones and is missing some. The table lists about 150,000 clones, over 65% of them singletons, with roughly 1.4% in the top ten. This clonotype originated in a woman in her thirties in good health and CMV-seropositive. The sequenced sample consisted of PBMCs. This chain joins TRBV6-5 and TRBJ2-1, with D tentatively TRBD2 (5 bases). The CDR3, as DNA: TGTGTCAGCAGTTACAGCGCGGGCAATGAGCAGTTCTTC. It translates to CVSSYSAGNEQFF.